This T cell receptor (beta chain) appears in the sequencing data of a study of tumor and adjacent non-tumor tissue in lung cancer. This sample's RNA came from whole unsorted tissue. This non-tumor lung sample came from over 3 cm beyond the tumor edge. The library came from three nested PCR rounds adapted from ARM-PCR protocols. MiXCR was run by TCRdb on the multiplex PCR reads, yielding one entry per CDR3 protein. The sample lists around 80,000 distinct CDR3 sequences; around 80% were seen once. This clonotype came up once. One junction end does not reproduce the germline sequence, and a read error may be involved. Germline V gives CDR1 MGHRA, CDR2 YSYEKL. The CDR3 is 16 residues long.

Sequenced sample: distant non-tumor lung tissue. This chain joins TRBV4-1 and TRBJ2-7, with D perhaps TRBD1 (6 bases). This clonotype originated in a man between 65 and 85 years old with non-small cell lung cancer. The CDR3 sequence is CVSSRTLVEEGDEQYF. CDR3 coding DNA: TGCGTCAGCAGCCGGACACTAGTAGAAGAGGGGGACGAGCAGTACTTC.